These T cell receptor beta chains were read from a single sample in a study of T cell responses to AZD1222 COVID-19 vaccine. Sequenced by immunoSEQ multiplex PCR; TCRdb stores in-frame clones only, minus some. The sample has about 130,000 clones, 88% seen once. This specimen was peripheral blood, taken on day 0 of AZD1222 vaccination. Receptors were obtained from an adult in good health. Both conserved end residues are part of each CDR3. D genes are given only for firm matches. Expanded clones get a size class; other rows say once, few or many, or leave the size out.

J gene,D gene,V gene,clone size,CDR3 protein,CDR3 DNA
TRBJ2-1,TRBD1,TRBV5-6,.,CASSLERGQGYTEQFF,TGTGCCAGCAGCTTGGAAAGGGGACAGGGGTATACTGAGCAGTTCTTC
TRBJ2-2,.,TRBV6-5,.,CASSYSGPSTGELFF,TGTGCCAGCAGTTACTCCGGCCCATCCACCGGGGAGCTGTTTTTT
TRBJ1-5,TRBD1,TRBV28,.,CASSPGQGDYQPQHF,TGTGCCAGCAGTCCGGGACAGGGGGATTATCAGCCCCAGCATTTT
TRBJ1-3,.,TRBV7-9,.,CASSRRQTVAGNTIYF,TGTGCCAGCAGCCGCCGACAGACGGTGGCTGGAAACACCATATATTTT
TRBJ2-5,.,TRBV5-1,once,CASSILGAETQYF,TGCGCCAGCAGCATACTAGGGGCGGAGACCCAGTACTTC
TRBJ2-7,.,TRBV6-5,.,CASSQGGLSSYEQYF,TGTGCCAGCAGCCAAGGGGGATTAAGCTCCTACGAGCAGTACTTC
TRBJ2-2,.,TRBV5-8,few,CASSFWGRLWDTGELFF,TGTGCCAGCAGCTTTTGGGGGCGGCTCTGGGACACCGGGGAGCTGTTTTTT
TRBJ1-1,.,TRBV5-5,once,CASSLLADVNTEAFF,TGTGCCAGCAGCTTATTAGCAGACGTGAACACTGAAGCTTTCTTT
TRBJ1-2,TRBD1,TRBV30,once,CAWTTGQGRGYTF,TGTGCCTGGACCACCGGACAGGGGAGAGGCTACACCTTC
TRBJ2-7,.,TRBV27,.,CASSPRSVGRYEQYF,TGTGCCAGCAGTCCCCGTAGCGTGGGCCGGTACGAGCAGTACTTC
TRBJ1-4,.,TRBV28,few,CASSQGGPNEKLFF,TGTGCCAGCAGTCAGGGTGGCCCTAATGAAAAACTGTTTTTT
TRBJ2-3,.,TRBV29-1,few,CSVEVGGLLSTDTQYF,TGCAGCGTTGAAGTGGGGGGTCTGCTTAGCACAGATACGCAGTATTTT
TRBJ2-3,.,TRBV6-1,.,CASSEEGGSDTQYF,TGTGCCAGCAGTGAAGAGGGGGGATCAGATACGCAGTATTTT
TRBJ2-1,TRBD1,TRBV5-1,.,CASRNRGSDNEQFF,TGCGCCAGCAGAAACAGGGGCAGCGACAATGAGCAGTTCTTC
TRBJ2-7,.,TRBV6-4,.,CASSARPPGTASYEQYF,TGTGCCAGCAGTGCGCGCCCCCCCGGGACTGCATCCTACGAGCAGTACTTC